This TCR beta chain was captured by sequencing in a study of blood T cell repertoires in COVID-19. Study-level information: Acute-phase and convalescent COVID-19 samples originated in the United States, Italy and Spain. T cells, B-cell-depleted T cells, or PBMCs supplied cDNA or gDNA.

Contact with a PCR-confirmed or clinician-diagnosed COVID-19 case occurred within 2 weeks of entry. In the authors' workflow: The assay estimated nucleated cells by amplifying reference gene primers. Produced via immunoSEQ multiplex PCR; TCRdb's table is partial and in-frame only. For V, J and clone size, that table is used; D and trimming come from the DNA. The sample lists fewer than 350,000 clones, around 85% occurring once. CDR1 is LNHNV, CDR2 YYDKDF, per germline (reference sequence). The V and J ends lost 11 bases and 3 bases, in that order; junction bases with no gene match: 4. The CDR3 contains 12 residues.

Sequencing input: PBMCs or T cells enriched from blood (not recorded which). The chain recombines TRBV15 with TRBJ2-7; 10 nucleotides line up with TRBD1. This TCR came from a woman aged 25-40 years who had been exposed to COVID-19. Written as DNA, the CDR3 is TGTGCCTCAGGACAGGGGGGCTACGAGCAGTACTTC. It encodes CASGQGGYEQYF.